A single sample gave rise to the 26 T cell receptor beta chains below, sequenced in a study of T cells in Graves' hyperthyroidism and ophthalmopathy. The CDR3 regions of TCR beta were amplified from RNA transcripts. RT-PCR in the first round (using the HTBI primer set) targeted the TCR CDR3. TCRdb re-analysed the multiplex PCR reads in MiXCR, keeping a single row per CDR3 protein. The table shows fewer than 750,000 distinct CDR3 sequences, with about 15% occurring only once. Sequencing was performed on blood. The receptors here all came from a woman between 50 and 59 years old with Graves' ophthalmopathy.

The chain joins TRBV11-3 to TRBJ2-1; tentatively, D is TRBD2 (6 bases). The CDR3 loop spans 16 amino acids. Trimming stripped 5 bases from V and 1 base from J, with 15 bases between. Germline lookup yields CDR1 SGHNT and CDR2 YENEEA. CDR3 region: CASSPLRSGSYNEQFF. The CDR3 region has the DNA TGTGCCAGCAGCCCCCTGCGGAGCGGGTCCTACAATGAGCAGTTCTTC.

This clonotype was counted many times. This chain connects TRBV28 to TRBJ1-2, with 7 bases identical to TRBD1. CDR3 length: 14 residues. After removal of 7 bases from V and 4 bases from J, the junction contained 9 bases not matched to a gene. CDR1 MDHEN and CDR2 SYDVKM come from the germline V gene. CDR3 DNA: TGTGCCAGCAAGACGAGACAGGGCCCCTATGGCTACACCTTC. Translated, it gives CASKTRQGPYGYTF.

In its sample, this clonotype was seen many times. The chain uses TRBV5-1 and TRBJ2-7; D may be TRBD1 or TRBD2 (6 bases each). CDR1 and CDR2 from the germline V gene are SGHRS and YFSETQ. The CDR3 has 15 residues. V gave up 4 bases and J gave up 3 bases, with 17 bases separating them. CDR3 bases: TGCGCCAGCAGCCCCCCCGTAGGGGGGAACTACGAGCAGTACTTC. It is translated as CASSPPVGGNYEQYF.

This clonotype was detected many times. J is TRBJ1-1 and V is TRBV28; D gene unclear. V gave up 0 bases and J gave up 2 bases, with 7 bases separating them. In germline, CDR1 is MDHEN, CDR2 SYDVKM. CDR3 length equals 14 residues. In DNA form, the CDR3 reads TGTGCCAGCAGTTTATGGGCGTCTAACACTGAAGCTTTCTTT. This gives the protein CASSLWASNTEAFF.

This chain links TRBV4-3 with TRBJ2-2; no clear D. The CDR3 loop spans 14 amino acids. V lost 0 bases and J 6 bases, leaving 8 bases between the germline ends. Germline CDR1 LGHNA, CDR2 YSLEER. CDR3 residues: CASSQDSYPGELFF. The CDR3, as DNA: TGCGCCAGCAGCCAAGATTCGTACCCCGGGGAGCTGTTTTTT.

This clonotype showed up many times. The V and J genes are TRBV24-1 and TRBJ2-1; 9 bases map to TRBD2. The J segment lost 6 bases and the V segment lost 4 bases, leaving 9 bases of the junction unmatched. Germline CDR1 is KGHDR and CDR2 is SFDVKD. This CDR3 contains 16 residues. The CDR3 reads CATSDPWSGRSNEQFF. The CDR3 region has the DNA TGTGCCACCAGTGACCCCTGGAGCGGGAGGTCCAATGAGCAGTTCTTC.

CDR3 bases: TGTGCCAGCAGCCAAGAGCAGTTCCTTCTCGACAGGGTACCTGGCTACACCTTC. Encoded protein: CASSQEQFLLDRVPGYTF. The chain employs TRBV14 and TRBJ1-2; 7 bases align to TRBD1. V shed 0 bases, J shed 7 bases, and the junction held 17 bases outside the gene matches. From germline, CDR1 is SGHDN and CDR2 FVKESK. The CDR3 spans 18 residues.

V gene TRBV2 combines with J gene TRBJ2-1; D is ambiguous. Germline CDR1 reads SNHLY; CDR2 reads FYNNEI. Between the trimmed V and J ends, which lost 7 bases and 9 bases, there was a span of 13 bases. The CDR3 runs 12 residues. The CDR3 spells CASTRVRFEQFF. The CDR3 coding sequence is TGTGCCAGCACTAGGGTGCGGTTTGAGCAGTTCTTC.

The rearrangement uses TRBV4-3 and TRBJ1-1, with D uncertain. Germline V gene lookup returns CDR1 LGHNA and CDR2 YSLEER. The ends were cut back, 0 bases at V and 6 bases at J, with 8 bases in the middle. This CDR3 is 13 amino acids long. The CDR3 spells CASSQDPAAEAFF. Written as DNA, the CDR3 is TGCGCCAGCAGCCAAGATCCGGCAGCTGAAGCTTTCTTT.

Comments on this clonotype: Given a much more abundant clone one base away, this may be a read error. No conserved phenylalanine or tryptophan ends this CDR3, so it is likely a read error. The chain is built from TRBV27 and TRBJ1-1, with TRBD1 matching over 8 bases. Trimming removed 6 bases from V and 4 bases from J; junction bases left unmatched: 7. This CDR3 comprises 14 residues. Germline values: CDR1 MNHEY, CDR2 SMNVEV (reference sequence). CDR3 amino acids: CASRRQGIFTEAFL. CDR3 nucleotides: TGTGCCAGCAGACGACAGGGGATTTTCACTGAAGCTTTCCTT.

V gene TRBV7-3 combines with J gene TRBJ2-1; TRBD1 matches 11 bases. CDR3 length: 14 amino acids. Germline trimming cut 2 bases from V and 9 bases from J; bases unmatched to any gene: 3. Per germline, CDR1 SGHTA and CDR2 FQGTGA. This chain's CDR3 is CASSLVGTGGEQFF. CDR3 bases: TGTGCCAGCAGCTTAGTAGGGACAGGGGGTGAGCAGTTCTTC.

This clonotype was seen a few times. The V gene is TRBV14, the J gene TRBJ2-7; TRBD2 matches at 9 bases. In germline, CDR1 is SGHDN, CDR2 FVKESK. This CDR3 has 16 residues. J lost 2 bases, V lost 1 base, and 6 bases had no gene match. The CDR3 DNA is TGTGCCAGCAGCCAAGTTGGGACTAGCAAAACCTACGAGCAGTACTTC. Its translation is CASSQVGTSKTYEQYF.

The rearrangement links TRBV25-1 to TRBJ2-1, with TRBD1 matching over 7 bases. The trim removed 7 bases at V and 5 bases at J, leaving 11 bases unmatched. The CDR3 sequence is 15 residues long. Germline CDR1 and CDR2: MGHDK and SYGVNS. The CDR3 region has the DNA TGTGCCAGCACCACAAGACAGGGTCCGAACAATGAGCAGTTCTTC. This encodes CASTTRQGPNNEQFF.

This clonotype was seen many times. V gene TRBV20-1 combines with J gene TRBJ1-5, with unresolved D. The CDR3 totals 15 residues. CDR1 DFQATT and CDR2 SNEGSKA come from the germline V gene (reference sequence). Trimming removed 0 bases from V and 0 bases from J, with 9 bases in between. This chain's CDR3 is CSARDGSYSNQPQHF. The CDR3 nucleotides read TGCAGTGCTAGAGATGGAAGTTATAGCAATCAGCCCCAGCATTTT.

V usage is TRBV27 and J usage is TRBJ2-1; unclear D gene. Trimming pared 5 bases from V and 14 bases from J, leaving 16 bases between. CDR3 length equals 12 residues. Germline V lookup: CDR1 MNHEY, CDR2 SMNVEV (reference sequence). The CDR3 reads CASSPAFPREFF. DNA of the CDR3: TGTGCCAGCAGTCCCGCTTTCCCTAGGGAGTTCTTC.

There are many counts of this clonotype. DNA of the CDR3: TGTGCCAGCAGTTTTCAGGTTAATAGCAATCAGCCCCAGCATTTT. This translates into CASSFQVNSNQPQHF. The chain employs TRBV27 and TRBJ1-5, with D unresolved. Trimming stripped 3 bases from V and 0 bases from J, with 9 bases between. Germline V gene sequence: CDR1 MNHEY, CDR2 SMNVEV (reference sequence). The CDR3 extends over 15 amino acids.

To note about this clonotype: A much larger clone sits a single nucleotide away, making a read error possible. A read error is likely, as this CDR3 ends without the conserved phenylalanine or tryptophan. J is TRBJ1-1 and V is TRBV7-3; D gene ambiguous. The V gene lost 5 bases and the J gene lost 7 bases, with 14 bases spanning the gap. CDR1 is SGHTA and CDR2 is FQGTGA in the germline V gene. The CDR3 sequence is 13 residues long. CDR3 loop: CASSLDTNREAFL. DNA for the CDR3: TGTGCCAGCAGCCTAGACACAAATCGTGAAGCTTTCCTT.

This clonotype was detected ten times or more. The chain uses TRBV5-1 and TRBJ2-3, with 8 positions matching TRBD1. The CDR3 spans 15 residues. V dropped 4 bases and J dropped 0; count of bases not matched to a gene: 4. CDR1 is SGHRS and CDR2 is YFSETQ in the germline V gene. The CDR3 here is CASSNRDRSTDTQYF. CDR3 bases: TGCGCCAGCAGCAACCGGGACAGGAGCACAGATACGCAGTATTTT.

The rearrangement uses TRBV20-1 and TRBJ2-5; D not resolved. V lost 3 bases and J 2 bases, leaving 10 bases between the germline ends. There are 13 residues in the CDR3. In germline, CDR1 is DFQATT, CDR2 SNEGSKA (reference sequence). The DNA for the CDR3 is TGCAGTGCTAGGTCTTCGTCACAAGAGACCCAGTACTTC. It yields the protein CSARSSSQETQYF.

This clonotype occurred many times. The V and J genes are TRBV5-1 and TRBJ1-1; D is ambiguous. This CDR3 has 14 residues. From germline, CDR1 is SGHRS and CDR2 YFSETQ. The ends were cut back, 0 bases at V and 1 base at J, with 7 bases in the middle. The CDR3 reads CASSLEYRNTEAFF. Written as DNA, the CDR3 is TGCGCCAGCAGCTTGGAGTACAGGAACACTGAAGCTTTCTTT.

This clonotype was detected ten times or more. V gene TRBV20-1 combines with J gene TRBJ2-3; D not certain. The germline gives CDR1 DFQATT, CDR2 SNEGSKA (reference sequence). This CDR3 region has 15 residues. The germline V and J ends were trimmed by 0 bases and 2 bases, with 12 bases remaining between them. CDR3 residues: CSAREAKGPTDTQYF. Here the CDR3 DNA reads TGCAGTGCTAGAGAAGCCAAAGGGCCCACAGATACGCAGTATTTT.

This clonotype was counted many times. The chain recombines TRBV2 with TRBJ1-2, with no clear D. Germline values: CDR1 SNHLY, CDR2 FYNNEI. This CDR3 region has 14 residues. The ends were cut back, 0 bases at V and 7 bases at J, with 12 bases in the middle. The CDR3 bases are TGTGCCAGCAGTGAAGCGCTCAAGCGGGCTGGCTACACCTTC. Its translation: CASSEALKRAGYTF.

Ten or more counts support this clonotype. This chain connects TRBV12-5 to TRBJ2-1, with 12 nucleotides matching TRBD2. CDR3 length equals 15 residues. After removal of 7 bases from V and 2 bases from J, the junction contained 3 bases not matched to a gene. The germline gives CDR1 LGHNT, CDR2 FRNRAP. The CDR3 loop reads CASAGLAGTYNEQFF. CDR3 DNA: TGTGCTAGTGCCGGACTAGCGGGAACCTACAATGAGCAGTTCTTC.

This clonotype was seen only a few times. CDR3 nucleotides: TGTGCCAGCAAAACATATACTAATGGCTATGGCTACACCTTC. This gives the protein CASKTYTNGYGYTF. The chain links TRBV28 to TRBJ1-2, with D hard to call. This CDR3 comprises 14 residues. Germline V lookup: CDR1 MDHEN, CDR2 SYDVKM. The V end was cut by 7 bases, the J end by 4 bases, with 16 bases between.

As regards this clonotype: One junction end disagrees with the germline gene, perhaps due to a read error. The V call is TRBV27, the J call TRBJ1-2; no reliable D call. Germline-derived CDR1 and CDR2 are MNHEY and SMNVEV (reference sequence). There are 14 residues in the CDR3. CDR3 bases: TGTGCCAGCAGTTTATCGTCAGCTAACCATGGCTACACCTTC. This encodes CASSLSSANHGYTF.

This clonotype has at least ten counts. The rearrangement links TRBV11-1 to TRBJ2-3; 14 positions match TRBD2. With V trimmed by 3 bases and J by 2 bases, 7 bases remained unmatched. The CDR3 spans 18 residues. Germline CDR1 SGHAT, CDR2 FQDESV (reference sequence). The CDR3 sequence: CASSFDRGLAGATDTQYF. CDR3 DNA: TGTGCCAGCAGCTTCGACCGGGGACTAGCGGGAGCCACAGATACGCAGTATTTT.